The 17 T cell receptor beta chains below all came from one sample that was sequenced in a study of blood T cells in healthy people across ages. A second PCR, run for about 7 to 11 cycles, used a sample-barcoded 5' primer plus a J-beta primer mix. Each CDR3 protein gets one entry after TCRdb re-called the 5' RACE reads with MiXCR. Of about 400,000 distinct CDR3 sequences detected, approximately 52% appear once; the ten largest clones hold 45% to 60%. The sample taken for sequencing was blood. These receptors came from a man between 60 and 70 years old in good health.

This chain links TRBV3-1 with TRBJ2-5; 9 bases are a match to TRBD2. The CDR3 length is 16 residues. Germline CDR1 is LGHDT and CDR2 is YNNKEL (reference sequence). The junction had 13 bases not matched to a gene; V was cut back by 0 bases and J by 11 bases. The CDR3 loop is CASSQEGASGNNEQYF. In nucleotides, the CDR3 is TGTGCCAGCAGCCAAGAGGGGGCTAGCGGGAACAATGAGCAGTACTTC.

This clonotype came up a few times. The rearrangement links TRBV27 to TRBJ1-2; no firm D call. Per the germline V gene, CDR1 is MNHEY and CDR2 is SMNVEV (reference sequence). This CDR3 has 13 amino acids. Trimming stripped 6 bases from V and 8 bases from J, with 16 bases between. The CDR3 protein is CASSRTGPVGYTF. CDR3 DNA: TGTGCCAGCAGCCGGACGGGTCCGGTCGGCTACACCTTC.

The gene calls are TRBV9 and TRBJ2-3, with D possibly TRBD1 on 5 matching bases. This CDR3 has 12 residues. Germline assignment: CDR1 SGDLS and CDR2 YYNGEE. V dropped 4 bases and J dropped 4 bases, with 7 bases sitting between them. Here the CDR3 reads CASSRQPDTQYF. The DNA for the CDR3 is TGTGCCAGCAGCCGACAGCCAGATACGCAGTATTTT.

Only one count was recorded for this clonotype. This chain connects TRBV20-1 to TRBJ1-4; D remains ambiguous. Trimming shortened V by 3 bases and J by 8 bases, and 10 bases separated the two germline ends. The CDR3 covers 12 residues. CDR1 and CDR2 from the germline V gene are DFQATT and SNEGSKA (reference sequence). CDR3 amino acids: CSAREDWEKLFF. The CDR3 nucleotides read TGCAGTGCTAGGGAGGACTGGGAAAAACTGTTTTTT.

This clonotype appeared a few times. The chain joins TRBV28 to TRBJ2-7; D is undetermined. The CDR3 contains 12 residues. Trimming removed 5 bases from V and 9 bases from J, with 14 bases in between. Looked up from germline, CDR1 is MDHEN and CDR2 is SYDVKM. CDR3 sequence: CASSPHTRRQYF. CDR3 DNA sequence: TGTGCCAGCAGTCCTCACACCAGACGGCAGTACTTC.

The genes are TRBV6-2 or TRBV6-3 and TRBJ2-3; 7 nucleotides line up with TRBD1. V was pared by 3 bases and J by 4 bases, with 7 bases of the junction left unmatched. CDR3 length: 15 residues. Germline CDR1 reads MNHEY; CDR2 reads SVGEGT. In DNA form, the CDR3 reads TGTGCCAGCAGTTATGAGGACAGGCGGCCAGATACGCAGTATTTT. This encodes CASSYEDRRPDTQYF.

The rearrangement joins TRBV4-2 to TRBJ2-3; TRBD2 matches 9 bases. Germline trimming cut 5 bases from V and 1 base from J; bases unmatched to any gene: 4. This CDR3 is built from 15 residues. Germline values: CDR1 LGHNA, CDR2 YNFKEQ. The CDR3 is CASSIIAGGTDTQYF. The CDR3 coding sequence is TGTGCCAGCAGCATAATAGCGGGGGGCACAGATACGCAGTATTTT.

This clonotype turned up a few times. V is TRBV12-3 or TRBV12-4 and J is TRBJ2-5; 8 bases align to TRBD1. The CDR3 is 15 amino acids. V shed 5 bases, J shed 5 bases, and the junction held 10 bases outside the gene matches. CDR3 sequence (DNA): TGTGCCAGCAGTCCTCGGACAGGGAATGGGGAGACCCAGTACTTC. Protein: CASSPRTGNGETQYF.

V and J are TRBV4-2 and TRBJ1-5, with D possibly being TRBD1 (5 bases). CDR1 is LGHNA, CDR2 YNFKEQ, per germline. CDR3 length: 18 residues. Deletions cut 0 bases from V and 5 bases from J, with 20 bases between. The CDR3 region is CASSQDLPGSWGHQPQHF. CDR3 bases: TGTGCCAGCAGCCAAGATCTCCCGGGGTCGTGGGGCCATCAGCCCCAGCATTTT.

In regard to this clonotype: The junction differs from germline at one of its ends, possibly a read error. The chain employs TRBV4-2 and TRBJ2-3, with 10 bases matching TRBD2. The CDR3 has 16 residues. Germline values: CDR1 LGHNA, CDR2 YNFKEQ. As DNA, the CDR3 is TGTGCCAGCAACCAAGTCACTAGCGGGAACACAGATACGCAGTATTTT. It codes for CASNQVTSGNTDTQYF.

The chain couples TRBV27 to TRBJ2-5, with D unclear. Trimming pared 6 bases from V and 3 bases from J, leaving 11 bases between. Germline V CDR1 and CDR2: MNHEY, SMNVEV (reference sequence). The CDR3 contains 13 residues. The CDR3 sequence: CASRQRRKETQYF. The CDR3 DNA is TGTGCCAGCAGGCAACGGCGGAAAGAGACCCAGTACTTC.

V and J are TRBV2 and TRBJ1-5; D uncertain. Germline V gene lookup returns CDR1 SNHLY and CDR2 FYNNEI. The CDR3 is 12 amino acids. Deletions cut 2 bases from V and 3 bases from J, with 2 bases between. The CDR3 is CASSENNQPQHF. The CDR3 DNA reads TGTGCCAGCAGTGAAAACAATCAGCCCCAGCATTTT.

V and J are TRBV20-1 and TRBJ2-1; D is undetermined. Germline CDR1 and CDR2: DFQATT and SNEGSKA (reference sequence). V was pared by 0 bases and J by 9 bases, with 9 bases between. The CDR3 runs 12 residues. The CDR3 sequence: CSARDGPSEQFF. The CDR3 region has the DNA TGCAGTGCTAGAGACGGGCCCAGTGAGCAGTTCTTC.

This clonotype was found once. J is TRBJ2-1 and V is TRBV15; perhaps D is TRBD1 or TRBD2 (6 bases each). Germline values: CDR1 LNHNV, CDR2 YYDKDF (reference sequence). Trimming cost V 4 bases and J 7 bases, with 14 bases left between them. CDR3 size: 14 residues. DNA for the CDR3: TGTGCCACCAGCAACCACAGGGCGGGGAATGAGCAGTTCTTC. It yields the protein CATSNHRAGNEQFF. The entire variable domain, with the rest obtained from reference TRBV15 and TRBJ2-1, is as follows: DAMVIQNPRYQVTQFGKPVTLSCSQTLNHNVMYWYQQKSSQAPKLLFHYYDKDFNNEADTPDNFQSRRPNTSFCFLDIRSPGLGDTAMYLCATSNHRAGNEQFFGPGTRLTVL.

This clonotype came up a few times. The chain carries TRBV11-2 and TRBJ2-1; D is ambiguous. The V end lost 5 bases, the J end lost 7 bases, and 9 bases lay between the germline ends. The CDR3 spans 12 residues. Germline lookup yields CDR1 SGHAT and CDR2 FQNNGV. This CDR3 reads CASSHPKNEQFF. DNA of the CDR3: TGTGCCAGCAGCCATCCCAAGAATGAGCAGTTCTTC. The whole variable domain, filled in from reference TRBV11-2 and TRBJ2-1, reads EAGVAQSPRYKIIEKRQSVAFWCNPISGHATLYWYQQILGQGPKLLIQFQNNGVVDDSQLPKDRFSAERLKGVDSTLKIQPAKLEDSAVYLCASSHPKNEQFFGPGTRLTVL.

V is TRBV4-3 and J is TRBJ2-5; possible D gene TRBD2, 5 bases. CDR1 LGHNA and CDR2 YSLEER come from the germline V gene. This CDR3 has 13 residues. Trimming cost V 0 bases and J 9 bases, with 11 bases left between them. For the CDR3, the DNA is TGCGCCAGCAGCCAAGACACTAGGGAGCCCCAGTACTTC. Translation gives CASSQDTREPQYF.

V usage is TRBV4-2 and J usage is TRBJ1-1; 9 nucleotides line up with TRBD1. Germline values: CDR1 LGHNA, CDR2 YNFKEQ. The ends lost 0 bases at V and 10 bases at J; junction bases unmatched: 12. The CDR3 has 16 amino acids. CDR3 sequence reads: CASSQDRGQGISGAFF. The CDR3 nucleotides read TGTGCCAGCAGCCAAGATCGGGGACAGGGAATTTCGGGAGCTTTCTTT.